What follows is one T cell receptor (beta chain) and its context. The CDR3 end shows no conserved phenylalanine or tryptophan, and so a read error is likely. The CDR3 extends over 15 amino acids. Germline CDR1 is SGHDT and CDR2 is YYEEEE. The sample comes from a study of circulating CD8 cells and anti-PD-1 response in melanoma. Live CD3+CD8+TCRalphabeta+ cells were sorted into four subsets by PD-1 and/or TIGIT. TCR libraries were prepared from roughly 14 ng of total RNA with the QIAseq Immune Repertoire TCR panel. TCRdb redid the calling of the reads with MiXCR, one entry per CDR3 protein. The sample has roughly 430 distinct CDR3 sequences, about 7.8% seen once.

The specimen was CD8+ T cells from PBMCs, collected at baseline or after one month of anti-PD-1 therapy (not recorded which). The clonotype comes from a human donor with melanoma. This chain links TRBV5-6 with TRBJ2-7; D uncertain. The CDR3 DNA reads as TGTGCCAGCAGCTTGTCCCACGTGGTAGCCTACGATCAGTACTCC. This encodes CASSLSHVVAYDQYS.